These T cell receptor beta chains were read from a single sample in a study of blood T cell repertoires in COVID-19. Here immunoSEQ multiplex PCR was the method, and the copy in TCRdb shows in-frame clones only, minus some. This sample has around 150,000 clones, with roughly 85% found just once. Sequencing input: peripheral blood. The origin of the receptors is a woman aged 55-70 years with COVID-19, enrolled during active disease. CDR3s include the opening cysteine and the closing phenylalanine or tryptophan. The D gene is left open where the match is weak. Clone size is stated in some rows and not others, as once, few, many or a class when expanded.

CDR3,DNA,D,V,J,size
CASSTSGGRADTQYF,TGTGCCAGCAGCACCAGCGGTGGGCGTGCGGATACGCAGTATTTT,-,TRBV7-3,TRBJ2-3,-
CASIPGLASYNEQFF,TGTGCCAGCATCCCGGGACTAGCGAGCTACAATGAGCAGTTCTTC,TRBD2,TRBV6-5,TRBJ2-1,-
CASSVGTSGLETQYF,TGCGCCAGCAGCGTCGGGACTAGCGGGCTCGAGACCCAGTACTTC,TRBD2,TRBV5-1,TRBJ2-5,-
CASSPRSRTGDSNQPQHF,TGTGCCAGCAGCCCCCGCTCCCGGACAGGGGATAGCAATCAGCCCCAGCATTTT,-,TRBV21-1,TRBJ1-5,-
CASSLKVPGLAGTDTQYF,TGTGCCAGCAGCTTAAAAGTACCCGGACTAGCGGGCACAGATACGCAGTATTTT,TRBD2,TRBV7-3,TRBJ2-3,-
CASSEVGQAYDYGYTF,TGTGCCAGCAGTGAAGTAGGCCAGGCGTATGACTATGGCTACACCTTC,-,TRBV2,TRBJ1-2,few
CASSSRGLNAEAFF,TGTGCCAGCAGCTCCCGGGGGTTAAACGCTGAAGCTTTCTTT,-,TRBV6-5,TRBJ1-1,-
CASSLRDRGLWTNEKLFF,TGTGCCAGCAGCCTCCGGGACAGGGGCTTATGGACTAATGAAAAACTGTTTTTT,TRBD1,TRBV5-5,TRBJ1-4,once
CASSDDRTFHEKLFF,TGTGCCAGCAGTGATGACAGGACGTTCCATGAAAAACTGTTTTTT,-,TRBV25-1,TRBJ1-4,few
CASSPDKTYEKLFF,TGTGCCAGCAGCCCCGATAAGACATATGAAAAACTGTTTTTT,-,TRBV7-9,TRBJ1-4,once
CASSQWARATNEKLFF,TGTGCCAGCAGCCAATGGGCCAGGGCTACTAATGAAAAACTGTTTTTT,-,TRBV14,TRBJ1-4,-
CASSDFGSAISGNTIYF,TGTGCCAGTAGTGACTTCGGTTCTGCCATCTCTGGAAACACCATATATTTT,-,TRBV19,TRBJ1-3,-
CAGGRAFNQPQHF,TGTGCCGGGGGCCGAGCTTTCAATCAGCCCCAGCATTTT,-,TRBV19,TRBJ1-5,-
CATSGASPSRAGGGSYNEQFF,TGTGCCACCAGCGGGGCGTCGCCCTCTCGAGCGGGCGGGGGCTCCTACAATGAGCAGTTCTTC,TRBD2,TRBV24-1,TRBJ2-1,once
CASSVESGGSGDTQYF,TGTGCCAGCAGCGTAGAGTCAGGGGGATCGGGAGATACGCAGTATTTT,TRBD1,TRBV9,TRBJ2-3,-
CASSIGVGEDGYTF,TGTGCCAGTAGTATAGGTGTAGGGGAGGATGGCTACACCTTC,-,TRBV19,TRBJ1-2,-
CAVTLRGSPIGYTF,TGTGCCGTAACCCTGCGGGGAAGCCCTATAGGCTACACCTTC,-,TRBV15,TRBJ1-2,-
CASILGANTEAFF,TGTGCCAGTATTTTGGGGGCGAACACTGAAGCTTTCTTT,-,TRBV19,TRBJ1-1,few
CASSLEYRRGAFF,TGCGCCAGCAGCTTGGAATATCGGAGGGGAGCTTTCTTT,-,TRBV5-1,TRBJ1-1,-
CSVVLAEYEQYF,TGCAGCGTTGTACTAGCGGAGTACGAGCAGTACTTC,TRBD2,TRBV29-1,TRBJ2-7,few
CASSLYPTGSTEAFF,TGTGCCAGCAGTTTATATCCGACAGGTAGTACTGAAGCTTTCTTT,-,TRBV27,TRBJ1-1,-
CASSPRGNTEAFF,TGTGCCAGTAGCCCTAGAGGGAACACTGAAGCTTTCTTT,-,TRBV19,TRBJ1-1,-
CASRDRVGVGAFF,TGTGCCAGCCGAGACAGGGTTGGAGTTGGGGCTTTCTTT,TRBD1,TRBV6-5,TRBJ1-1,few
CASSLEQLPGGANVLTF,TGTGCCAGCAGCTTAGAACAGCTGCCAGGTGGGGCCAACGTCCTGACTTTC,-,TRBV7-9,TRBJ2-6,-
CSESGQPNTEAFF,TGCAGCGAGTCAGGACAGCCGAACACTGAAGCTTTCTTT,-,TRBV29-1,TRBJ1-1,-
CASSFGTADTEAFF,TGTGCCAGCAGCTTTGGGACAGCTGACACTGAAGCTTTCTTT,TRBD1,TRBV7-9,TRBJ1-1,-
CASSPDRGSNYGYTF,TGTGCCAGCAGCCCTGACAGGGGTTCGAACTATGGCTACACCTTC,TRBD1,TRBV5-6,TRBJ1-2,-
CASRMLGGETQYF,TGTGCCAGCAGGATGTTGGGAGGAGAGACCCAGTACTTC,-,TRBV6-5,TRBJ2-5,-
CATSDGGRKGYTF,TGTGCCACCAGTGACGGGGGGCGGAAAGGCTACACCTTC,-,TRBV24-1,TRBJ1-2,-